This T cell receptor (beta chain) was recovered during a study of response to subunit inactivated influenza vaccine. In TCRdb, the RT-PCR reads were re-called with MiXCR into one record per CDR3 protein. This repertoire shows roughly 460,000 distinct CDR3 sequences, roughly 9.8% found once; its top ten account for approximately 12%. There are a few counts of this clonotype. Its antigen remains unknown. Germline V CDR1 and CDR2: LGHNA, YSLEER. The CDR3 covers 15 residues. V lost 10 bases, J lost 2 bases, and 21 bases lay in between. The study's findings and limits: The authors put forward the suggestion that each seasonal influenza vaccination may bring in only a limited number of new T cells.

The chain joins TRBV4-3 to TRBJ2-7, with D possibly called TRBD1 or TRBD2 (5 bases each). The sample in question was PBMCs from blood, obtained 45 days after vaccination. This clonotype originated in a man aged 50-59 years who received an inactivated influenza vaccine. CDR3 in amino acids: CANELRDGRPYEQYF. CDR3 nucleotide sequence: TGCGCCAACGAACTACGGGACGGCCGTCCCTACGAGCAGTACTTC.